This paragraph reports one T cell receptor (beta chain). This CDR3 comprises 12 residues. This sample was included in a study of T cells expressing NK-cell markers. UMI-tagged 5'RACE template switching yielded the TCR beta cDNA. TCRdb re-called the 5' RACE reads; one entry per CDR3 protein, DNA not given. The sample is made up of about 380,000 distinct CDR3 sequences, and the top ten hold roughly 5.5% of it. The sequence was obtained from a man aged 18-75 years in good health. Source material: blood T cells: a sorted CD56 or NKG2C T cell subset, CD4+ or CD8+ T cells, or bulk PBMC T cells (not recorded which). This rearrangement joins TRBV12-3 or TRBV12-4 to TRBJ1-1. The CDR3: CASRSTSTEAFF.